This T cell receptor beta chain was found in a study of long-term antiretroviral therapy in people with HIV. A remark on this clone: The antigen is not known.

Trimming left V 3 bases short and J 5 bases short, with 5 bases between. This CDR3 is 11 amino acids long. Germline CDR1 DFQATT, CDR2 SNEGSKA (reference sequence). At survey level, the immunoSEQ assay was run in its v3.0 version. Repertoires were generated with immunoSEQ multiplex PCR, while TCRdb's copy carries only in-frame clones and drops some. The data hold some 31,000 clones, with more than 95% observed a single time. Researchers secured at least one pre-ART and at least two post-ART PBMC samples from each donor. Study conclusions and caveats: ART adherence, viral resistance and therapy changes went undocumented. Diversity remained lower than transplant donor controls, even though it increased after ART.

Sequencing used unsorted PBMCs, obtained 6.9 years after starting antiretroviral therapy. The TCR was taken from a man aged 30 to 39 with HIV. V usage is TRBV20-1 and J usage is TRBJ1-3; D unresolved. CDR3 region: CSASSRNTIYF. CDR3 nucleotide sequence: TGCAGTGCTAGTTCTCGAAACACCATATATTTT.